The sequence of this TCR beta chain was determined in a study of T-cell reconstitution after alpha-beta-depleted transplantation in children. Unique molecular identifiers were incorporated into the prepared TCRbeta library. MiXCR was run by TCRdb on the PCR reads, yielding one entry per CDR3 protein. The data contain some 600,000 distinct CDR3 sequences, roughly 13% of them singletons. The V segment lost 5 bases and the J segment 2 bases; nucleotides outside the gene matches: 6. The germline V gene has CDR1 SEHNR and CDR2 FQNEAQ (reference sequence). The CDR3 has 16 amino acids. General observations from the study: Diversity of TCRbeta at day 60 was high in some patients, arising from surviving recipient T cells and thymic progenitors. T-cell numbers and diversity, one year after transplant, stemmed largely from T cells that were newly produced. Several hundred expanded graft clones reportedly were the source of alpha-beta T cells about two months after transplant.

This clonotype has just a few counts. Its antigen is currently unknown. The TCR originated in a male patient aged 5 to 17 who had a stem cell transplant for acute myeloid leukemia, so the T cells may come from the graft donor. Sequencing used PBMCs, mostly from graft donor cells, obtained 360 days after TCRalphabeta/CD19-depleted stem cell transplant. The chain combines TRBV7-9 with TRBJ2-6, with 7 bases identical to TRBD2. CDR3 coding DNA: TGTGCCAGCAGCCCGTCGGGAGGAACTGGGGCCAACGTCCTGACTTTC. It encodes CASSPSGGTGANVLTF.